This T cell receptor beta chain appears in the sequencing data of a study of blood T cell repertoires in COVID-19. Overall study: From T cells, B-cell-depleted T cells, or PBMCs came the material, which was cDNA or gDNA.

The ends were cut back, 0 bases at V and 4 bases at J, with 10 bases in the middle. The CDR3 runs 14 residues. Germline V CDR1 and CDR2: SGDLS, YYNGEE. In the original analysis: Reference gene primer amplification in the assay estimated nucleated cell counts. Generated by immunoSEQ multiplex PCR, the TCRdb table keeps only in-frame clones and is missing some. That table is the source of V, J and clone size, and D and trimming were worked out from the DNA. This table holds 310,000 or so clones, roughly 89% found once. Participants spanned ages roughly 18 to 95 years and resided in 20 to 30 US areas. Assignments of participants to cohorts depended upon their own reported clinical history.

The receptor was derived from a woman younger than 35 with acute COVID-19. The V gene is TRBV9, the J gene TRBJ2-5; D unresolved. The sequenced sample consisted of PBMCs or T cells enriched from blood (not recorded which). For the CDR3, the DNA is TGTGCCAGCAGCGTAGTTCCAGGCCTAGAGACCCAGTACTTC. Translating it yields CASSVVPGLETQYF.